The rows below give T cell receptor beta chains drawn from one sample of a study of blood T cell repertoires in COVID-19. Method: immunoSEQ multiplex PCR; TCRdb's copy keeps in-frame clones and lacks some. The sample includes 150,000 or so clones, roughly 84% of them seen just once. Specimen: peripheral blood. Source of these receptors: a man in his sixties with COVID-19, enrolled during active disease. CDR3s include the opening cysteine and the closing phenylalanine or tryptophan. D genes are given only for firm matches.

d_gene,v_gene,j_gene,CDR3aa,CDR3nt
TRBD2,TRBV2,TRBJ2-3,CAHGLAGGQTDTQYF,TGTGCTCATGGACTAGCGGGGGGGCAGACAGATACGCAGTATTTT
.,TRBV11-2,TRBJ1-4,CASSLLPGLPATNEKLFF,TGTGCCAGCAGCTTATTGCCGGGTTTACCCGCAACTAATGAAAAACTGTTTTTT
.,TRBV28,TRBJ2-1,CASSLYTGGLNEQFF,TGTGCCAGCAGTTTATATACAGGGGGACTAAATGAGCAGTTCTTC
TRBD1,TRBV19,TRBJ1-6,CASKGDSSYNSPLHF,TGTGCCAGTAAGGGGGACAGCTCCTATAATTCACCCCTCCACTTT
.,TRBV6-2/TRBV6-3,TRBJ2-7,CASSKQQGPYEQYF,TGTGCCAGCAGTAAACAACAGGGCCCCTACGAGCAGTACTTC
TRBD1,TRBV5-1,TRBJ1-4,CASSRDRDEKLFF,TGCGCCAGCTCCCGGGACAGGGATGAAAAACTGTTTTTT
TRBD1,TRBV9,TRBJ1-5,CASSVGQGGNQPQHF,TGTGCCAGCAGCGTAGGACAGGGGGGCAATCAGCCCCAGCATTTT
.,TRBV6-5,TRBJ2-5,CASRDGLRLETQYF,TGTGCCAGCAGGGACGGACTACGGCTGGAGACCCAGTACTTC
.,TRBV10-3,TRBJ1-2,CAISDFMRRGYTF,TGTGCCATCAGTGATTTTATGAGGCGCGGCTACACCTTC
TRBD2,TRBV19,TRBJ2-3,CASSQWAGELDTQYF,TGTGCCAGTAGTCAATGGGCGGGGGAATTAGATACGCAGTATTTT
.,TRBV12-3/TRBV12-4,TRBJ2-3,CASSLARADTQYF,TGTGCCAGCAGTTTAGCGCGCGCAGATACGCAGTATTTT
.,TRBV6-5,TRBJ1-6,CASSLATKLGGSPLHF,TGTGCCAGCAGTTTGGCCACAAAATTAGGGGGTTCACCCCTCCACTTT